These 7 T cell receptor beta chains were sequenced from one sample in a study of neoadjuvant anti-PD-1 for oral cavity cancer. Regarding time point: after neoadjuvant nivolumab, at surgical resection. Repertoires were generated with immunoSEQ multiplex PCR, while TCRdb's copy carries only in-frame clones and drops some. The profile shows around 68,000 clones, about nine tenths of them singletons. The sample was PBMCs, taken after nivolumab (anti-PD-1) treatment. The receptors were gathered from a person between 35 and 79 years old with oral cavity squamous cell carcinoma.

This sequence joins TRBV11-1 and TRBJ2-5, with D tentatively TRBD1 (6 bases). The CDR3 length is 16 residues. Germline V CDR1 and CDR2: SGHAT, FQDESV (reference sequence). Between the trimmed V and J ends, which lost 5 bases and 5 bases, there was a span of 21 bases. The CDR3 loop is CASSQGTQGIQETQYF. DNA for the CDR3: TGTGCCAGCAGCCAGGGGACACAAGGGATACAGGAGACCCAGTACTTC.

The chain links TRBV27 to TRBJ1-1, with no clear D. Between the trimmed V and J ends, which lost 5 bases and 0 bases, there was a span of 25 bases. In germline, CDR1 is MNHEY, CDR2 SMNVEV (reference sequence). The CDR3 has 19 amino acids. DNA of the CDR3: TGTGCCAGCAGTACCTCACCTTACTTAACACAGAGTATGAACACTGAAGCTTTCTTT. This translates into CASSTSPYLTQSMNTEAFF.

The CDR3 region is CASSVGGGQASRQFF. CDR3 nucleotide sequence: TGTGCCAGCAGCGTAGGAGGGGGACAGGCGAGCCGGCAGTTCTTC. V usage is TRBV9 and J usage is TRBJ2-1; 8 nucleotides align to TRBD1. The CDR3 has 15 amino acids. Per germline, CDR1 SGDLS and CDR2 YYNGEE. Germline trimming cut 0 bases from V and 12 bases from J; bases unmatched to any gene: 11.

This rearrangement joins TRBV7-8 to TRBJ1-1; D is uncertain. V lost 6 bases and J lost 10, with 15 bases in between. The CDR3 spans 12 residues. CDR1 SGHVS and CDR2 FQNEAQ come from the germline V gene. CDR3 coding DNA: TGTGCCAGCAGGGCGGTTGGTTCGGCAGCTTTCTTT. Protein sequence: CASRAVGSAAFF.

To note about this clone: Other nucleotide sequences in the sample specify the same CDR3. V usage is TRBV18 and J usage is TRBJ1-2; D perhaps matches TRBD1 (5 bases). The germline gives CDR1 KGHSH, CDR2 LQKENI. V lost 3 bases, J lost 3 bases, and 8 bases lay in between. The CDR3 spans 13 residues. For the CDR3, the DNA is TGTGCCAGCTCACCTGGGACCGACTATGGCTACACCTTC. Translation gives CASSPGTDYGYTF. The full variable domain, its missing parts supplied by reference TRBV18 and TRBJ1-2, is NAGVMQNPRHLVRRRGQEARLRCSPMKGHSHVYWYRQLPEEGLKFMVYLQKENIIDESGMPKERFSAEFPKEGPSILRIQQVVRGDSAAYFCASSPGTDYGYTFGSGTRLTVV.

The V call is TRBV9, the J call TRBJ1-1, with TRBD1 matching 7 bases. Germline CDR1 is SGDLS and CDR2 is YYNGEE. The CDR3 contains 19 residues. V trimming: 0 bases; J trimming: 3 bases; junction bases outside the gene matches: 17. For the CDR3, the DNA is TGTGCCAGCAGCGTAGGGGTGATGGGAGAGGGGGCTCGGGACACTGAAGCTTTCTTT. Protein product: CASSVGVMGEGARDTEAFF. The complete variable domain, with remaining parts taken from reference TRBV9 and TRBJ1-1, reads DSGVTQTPKHLITATGQRVTLRCSPRSGDLSVYWYQQSLDQGLQFLIQYYNGEERAKGNILERFSAQQFPDLHSELNLSSLELGDSALYFCASSVGVMGEGARDTEAFFGQGTRLTVV.

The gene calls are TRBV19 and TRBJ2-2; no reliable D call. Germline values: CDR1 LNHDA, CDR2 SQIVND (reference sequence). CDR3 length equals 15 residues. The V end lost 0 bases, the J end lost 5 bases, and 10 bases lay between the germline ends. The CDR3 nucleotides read TGTGCCAGTAGTATAGACGAAGAATCAACCGGGGAGCTGTTTTTT. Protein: CASSIDEESTGELFF.